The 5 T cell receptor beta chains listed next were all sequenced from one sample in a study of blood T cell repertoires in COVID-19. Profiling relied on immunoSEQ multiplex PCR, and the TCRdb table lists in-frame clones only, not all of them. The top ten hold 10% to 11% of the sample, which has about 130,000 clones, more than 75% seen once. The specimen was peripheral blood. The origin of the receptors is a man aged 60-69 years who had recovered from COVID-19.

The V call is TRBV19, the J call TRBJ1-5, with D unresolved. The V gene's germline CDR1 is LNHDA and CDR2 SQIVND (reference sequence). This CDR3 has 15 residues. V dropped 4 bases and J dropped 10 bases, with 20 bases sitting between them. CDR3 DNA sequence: TGTGCCAGTAGTACCTTTAGCGGGCCGGACGGACCCCAGCATTTT. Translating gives CASSTFSGPDGPQHF. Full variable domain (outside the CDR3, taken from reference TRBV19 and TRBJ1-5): DGGITQSPKYLFRKEGQNVTLSCEQNLNHDAMYWYRQDPGQGLRLIYYSQIVNDFQKGDIAEGYSVSREKKESFPLTVTSAQKNPTAFYLCASSTFSGPDGPQHFGDGTRLSIL.

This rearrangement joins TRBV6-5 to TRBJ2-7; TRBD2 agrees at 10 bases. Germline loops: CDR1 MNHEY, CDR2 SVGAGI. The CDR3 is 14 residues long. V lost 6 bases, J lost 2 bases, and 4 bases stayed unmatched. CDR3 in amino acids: CASSRLAGPYEQYF. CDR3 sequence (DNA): TGTGCCAGCAGCCGACTAGCGGGCCCCTACGAGCAGTACTTC.

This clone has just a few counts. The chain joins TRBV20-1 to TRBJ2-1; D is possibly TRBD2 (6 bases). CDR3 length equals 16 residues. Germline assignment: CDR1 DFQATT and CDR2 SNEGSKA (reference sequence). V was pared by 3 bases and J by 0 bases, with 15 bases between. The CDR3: CSASKDGGTSYNEQFF. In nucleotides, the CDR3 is TGCAGTGCTAGTAAAGACGGCGGGACCTCCTACAATGAGCAGTTCTTC.

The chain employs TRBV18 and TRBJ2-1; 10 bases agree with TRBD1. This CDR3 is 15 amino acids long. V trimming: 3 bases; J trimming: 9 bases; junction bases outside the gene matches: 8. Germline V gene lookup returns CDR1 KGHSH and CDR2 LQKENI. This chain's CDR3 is CASSPGQGTVSEQFF. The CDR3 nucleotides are TGTGCCAGCTCACCGGGACAGGGGACCGTCAGTGAGCAGTTCTTC.

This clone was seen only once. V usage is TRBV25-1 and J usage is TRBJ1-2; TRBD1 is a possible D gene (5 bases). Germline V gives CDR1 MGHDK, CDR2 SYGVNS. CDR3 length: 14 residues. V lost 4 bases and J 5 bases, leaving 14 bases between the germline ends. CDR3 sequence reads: CASSGPTVQYGYTF. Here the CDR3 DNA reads TGTGCCAGCAGTGGCCCGACAGTTCAGTATGGCTACACCTTC.